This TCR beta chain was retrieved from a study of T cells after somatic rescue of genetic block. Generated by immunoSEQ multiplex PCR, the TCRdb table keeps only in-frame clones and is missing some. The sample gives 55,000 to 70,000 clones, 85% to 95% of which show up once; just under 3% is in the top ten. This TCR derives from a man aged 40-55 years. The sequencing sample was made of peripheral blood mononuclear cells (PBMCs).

As DNA, the CDR3 is TGTGCCAGCAGCTTAGTGCACCACCCCAGCTATGGCTACACCTTC. It specifies CASSLVHHPSYGYTF. The gene calls are TRBV7-8 and TRBJ1-2; D gene ambiguous. With 1 base removed from V and 4 bases from J, the gap between germline ends came to 13 bases. Germline V gene sequence: CDR1 SGHVS, CDR2 FQNEAQ. This CDR3 contains 15 residues.